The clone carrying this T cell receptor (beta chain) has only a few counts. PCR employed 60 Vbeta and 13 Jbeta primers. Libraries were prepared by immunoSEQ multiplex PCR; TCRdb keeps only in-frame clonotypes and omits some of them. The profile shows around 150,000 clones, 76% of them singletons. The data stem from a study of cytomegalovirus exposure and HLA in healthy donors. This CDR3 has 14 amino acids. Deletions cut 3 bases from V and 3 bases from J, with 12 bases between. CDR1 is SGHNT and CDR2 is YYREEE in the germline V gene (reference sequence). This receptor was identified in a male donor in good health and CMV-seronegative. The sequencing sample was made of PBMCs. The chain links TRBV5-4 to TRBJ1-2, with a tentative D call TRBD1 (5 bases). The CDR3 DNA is TGTGCCAGCAGCTCTACCACAGGTGACTATGGCTACACCTTC. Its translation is CASSSTTGDYGYTF.